This TCR beta chain was recovered during a study of T-cell memory formation after mild COVID-19 (dated by TCRdb to the early 2020s). Turning to the overall study: Most TCR sequence clusters were specific to one of the two donors. Two young, previously healthy adult volunteers made up the cohort, one male and one female. In a couple of donors, T-cell clones that expanded and contracted after mild COVID-19 were followed by sequencing TCRalpha and TCRbeta repertoires longitudinally.

For sequencing, an Illumina NovaSeq 6000 was employed. TCRalpha and TCRbeta cDNA libraries were built by 5'RACE with constant-segment primers, adding sample barcodes and unique molecular identifiers. RNA was extracted from every sample with Trizol reagent. Library amplification was performed in two PCR steps, and a second sample barcode and Illumina TruSeq adapters were introduced in the second step. The libraries were sequenced on an Illumina NovaSeq using 2 x 150 bp paired-end reads. The original methods were these. With migec v1.2.7, reads were demultiplexed and then collapsed into UMI-guided consensus sequences. Using mixcr v2.1.11, the UMI consensuses were aligned to TRA and TRB V and J templates and assembled into clonotypes. A clonotype was counted as expanded or contracted only when both edgeR and NoisET called the clonotype significant, with the noise models trained on biological replicates. For edgeR calls, a false discovery rate-adjusted p below 0.01 and a log2 fold-change threshold of 1 were applied. PCA with hierarchical clustering of max-normalized trajectories of the 1000 most abundant clonotypes was used as exploratory dynamics analysis. The CD4 or CD8 phenotype of responding clones was assigned using the separately sequenced CD4+ and CD8+ repertoires. TCRdb trimmed the raw reads at Q25, called clones with MiXCR and kept productive beta chains. Rows with one shared CDR3 protein collapse into an entry with the most common genes and DNA. In this record, the V and J calls reflect TCRdb's handling and not the investigators' own analysis. The sample table shows about 190,000 distinct CDR3 sequences, and around 20% are seen once. Of the sample, 2% to 2.5% falls within the top ten clones.

Ficoll-Paque density gradient centrifugation was the method used to isolate PBMCs. Broad study findings and their caveats: Clones that contracted from day 15 to 85 showed balanced CD4/CD8 phenotypes, whereas a second wave of clones that expanded from day 15 to 37 leaned towards CD4+. Contracting CD4+ clones turned up mainly in the CM and EM memory subsets, whereas EMRA was where CD8+ clones were enriched. The detection of some responding clones in pre-infection memory suggests that pre-existing cross-reactive memory T cells joined the SARS-CoV-2 response. SARS-CoV-2 specificity was not confirmed for the second-wave clones peaking on day 37. The study included only a couple of mild cases, and larger cohorts that include severe cases with pre-infection samples were judged to be necessary.

This clonotype occurred a few times. Its specific antigen is unknown. Per-nucleotide qualities are absent, and no much larger clonotype sits a single base away. The receptor's source is an adult woman who had mild COVID-19 (a few samples of this study predate the infection). The sample titles of this study are shuffled in the database, so cell type and time point are left out; the donor was told from shared clones. The sample taken for sequencing was PBMCs or a T cell subset sorted from them (not recorded which).

The nucleotides are TGCAGTGCGGGCGCTAGCGGGAGCTCCTACGAGCAGTACTTC. This is translated as CSAGASGSSYEQYF. This sequence uses TRBV20-1 and TRBJ2-7; TRBD2 aligns with 10 central bases. The CDR3 runs 14 amino acids, cysteine and phenylalanine included. Only CDR3 DNA remains: 42 bases, in frame from the first base. CDR1 and CDR2, per the germline V gene (reference sequence), are DFQATT and SNEGSKA. For this chain, trimming is 6 bases at the V end and 0 bases at the J end, and the number of junction bases without a gene match is 5.